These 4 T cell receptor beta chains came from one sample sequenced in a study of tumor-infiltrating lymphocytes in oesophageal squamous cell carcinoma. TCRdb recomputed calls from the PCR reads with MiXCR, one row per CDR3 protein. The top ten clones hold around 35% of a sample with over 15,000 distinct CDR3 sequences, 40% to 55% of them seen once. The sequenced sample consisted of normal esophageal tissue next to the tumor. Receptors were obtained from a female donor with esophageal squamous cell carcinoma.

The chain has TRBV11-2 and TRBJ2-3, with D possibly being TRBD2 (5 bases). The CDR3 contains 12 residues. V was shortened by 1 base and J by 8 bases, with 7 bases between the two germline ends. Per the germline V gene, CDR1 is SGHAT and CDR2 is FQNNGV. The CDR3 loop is CASSLVAGTQYF. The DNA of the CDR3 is TGTGCCAGCAGCTTAGTGGCGGGTACGCAGTATTTT.

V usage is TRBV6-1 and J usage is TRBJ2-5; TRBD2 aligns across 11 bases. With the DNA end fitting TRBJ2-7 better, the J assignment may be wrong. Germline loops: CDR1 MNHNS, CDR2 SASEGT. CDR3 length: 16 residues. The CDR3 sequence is CASRARATSGIYEQYF. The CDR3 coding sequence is TGTGCCAGCAGGGCGCGAGCGACTAGCGGGATCTACGAGCAGTACTTC.

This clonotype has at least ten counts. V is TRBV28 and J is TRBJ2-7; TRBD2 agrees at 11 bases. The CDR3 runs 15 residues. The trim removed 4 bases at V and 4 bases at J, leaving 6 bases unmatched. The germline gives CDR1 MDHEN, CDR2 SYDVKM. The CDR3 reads CASSSSSGGKYEQYF. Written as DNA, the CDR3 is TGTGCCAGCAGTTCCTCTAGCGGGGGGAAATACGAGCAGTACTTC.

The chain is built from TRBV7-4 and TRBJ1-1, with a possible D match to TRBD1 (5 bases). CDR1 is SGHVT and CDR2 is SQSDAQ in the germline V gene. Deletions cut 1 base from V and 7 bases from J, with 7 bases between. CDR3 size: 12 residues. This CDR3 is CASSLGGVEAFF. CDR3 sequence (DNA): TGTGCCAGCAGCTTAGGAGGGGTTGAAGCTTTCTTT.